These T cell receptor beta chains were read from a single sample in a study of cytotoxic CD8 clonotypes in ibrutinib-treated CLL. Only in-frame clones appear in the TCRdb table, and some are missing; sequencing was by immunoSEQ multiplex PCR. The table records 42,000 or so clones, approximately 67% of them present only once. Specimen: PBMCs, collected at disease progression, from a patient treated with ibrutinib. The receptor source for this set is a human donor with chronic lymphocytic leukemia. CDR3s include the opening cysteine and the closing phenylalanine or tryptophan. D genes are given only for firm matches. Expanded clones get a size class; other rows say once, few or many, or leave the size out.

abundance: NA
j_gene: TRBJ2-1
v_gene: TRBV2
d_gene: TRBD2
len: 17
CDR3nt: TGTGCCAGCAGTGACTCGGGACTAGCGGGAGGGATAAGAGAGCAGTTCTTC
CDR3aa: CASSDSGLAGGIREQFF

abundance: NA
j_gene: TRBJ2-7
v_gene: TRBV10-1
d_gene: NA
len: 15
CDR3nt: TGCGCCAGCAGTGTAGCAGGTGTGAGCTCCTACGAGCAGTACTTC
CDR3aa: CASSVAGVSSYEQYF

abundance: NA
j_gene: TRBJ2-7
v_gene: TRBV12-5
d_gene: TRBD1
len: 15
CDR3nt: TGTGCTAGTGGAACCGGGACAGGGCCCCCTTACGAGCAGTACTTC
CDR3aa: CASGTGTGPPYEQYF

abundance: once
j_gene: TRBJ2-5
v_gene: TRBV6-5
d_gene: NA
len: 15
CDR3nt: TGTGCCAGCAGTTACAGTTTCCTGGGGCGAGAGACCCAGTACTTC
CDR3aa: CASSYSFLGRETQYF

abundance: NA
j_gene: TRBJ2-7
v_gene: TRBV6-5
d_gene: NA
len: 14
CDR3nt: TGTGCCACCCTCCCGGCCGGCAGGTCCTACGAGCAGTACTTC
CDR3aa: CATLPAGRSYEQYF

abundance: NA
j_gene: TRBJ1-1
v_gene: TRBV5-6
d_gene: TRBD1
len: 14
CDR3nt: TGTGCCAGCAGCCTCCTTGACAGGGTCGCTGAAGCTTTCTTT
CDR3aa: CASSLLDRVAEAFF

abundance: few
j_gene: TRBJ2-2
v_gene: TRBV6-6
d_gene: TRBD2
len: 14
CDR3nt: TGTGCCAGCCGAGCGGGAGAAGTCGGCGGGGAGCTGTTTTTT
CDR3aa: CASRAGEVGGELFF

abundance: NA
j_gene: TRBJ2-2
v_gene: TRBV6-1
d_gene: NA
len: 15
CDR3nt: TGTGCCAGCAGTGACCGGGACTGGGGTCCCGGGGAGCTGTTTTTT
CDR3aa: CASSDRDWGPGELFF

abundance: NA
j_gene: TRBJ2-5
v_gene: TRBV30
d_gene: TRBD2
len: 14
CDR3nt: TGTGCCTGGAACCCCCAGCGGGGCCAAGAGACCCAGTACTTC
CDR3aa: CAWNPQRGQETQYF

abundance: NA
j_gene: TRBJ2-1
v_gene: TRBV10-2
d_gene: NA
len: 15
CDR3nt: TGCGCCAGCAGGGGGGGGGCTAGCGGAGGATATGAGCAGTTCTTC
CDR3aa: CASRGGASGGYEQFF

abundance: few
j_gene: TRBJ1-6
v_gene: TRBV5-8
d_gene: NA
len: 14
CDR3nt: TGTGCCAGCAGCCGCGGACCGGGAGATTCACCCCTCCACTTT
CDR3aa: CASSRGPGDSPLHF

abundance: NA
j_gene: TRBJ2-5
v_gene: TRBV7-7
d_gene: NA
len: 15
CDR3nt: TGTGCTAGCAGCTTAGGGGGGGGAGGCCAAGAGACCCAGTACTTC
CDR3aa: CASSLGGGGQETQYF

abundance: NA
j_gene: TRBJ2-7
v_gene: TRBV12-5
d_gene: TRBD1
len: 15
CDR3nt: TGTGCTAGTGGCACATCCCCGACAGGGGCTGGAGAGCAGTACTTC
CDR3aa: CASGTSPTGAGEQYF

abundance: few
j_gene: TRBJ1-2
v_gene: TRBV30
d_gene: NA
len: 14
CDR3nt: TGTGCCTGGAGTCCGCTGGGGCTGAGCTATGGCTACACCTTC
CDR3aa: CAWSPLGLSYGYTF

abundance: few
j_gene: TRBJ1-1
v_gene: TRBV19
d_gene: NA
len: 11
CDR3nt: TGTGCCAGTAGTGAGAGGTCGGGGGCTTTCTTT
CDR3aa: CASSERSGAFF

abundance: few
j_gene: TRBJ1-2
v_gene: TRBV7-9
d_gene: NA
len: 12
CDR3nt: TGTGCCACCGCGGGGTCTGACTATGGCTACACCTTC
CDR3aa: CATAGSDYGYTF